The TCR beta chain described here comes from a study of blood T cells in healthy people across ages. With a J-beta primer mix and a sample-barcoded 5' primer, a second PCR ran about 7 to 12 cycles. A template-switch adaptor with 12 random nucleotides tagged each cDNA molecule. Via MiXCR, TCRdb re-called the 5' RACE reads, giving one row per CDR3 protein. This sample has some 760,000 distinct CDR3 sequences, with roughly 25% found just once. V lost 6 bases and J 2 bases, leaving 13 bases between the germline ends. The CDR3 spans 14 residues. CDR1 is MNHEY, CDR2 SVGEGT, per germline. This sample was also put to use in a study of T cells of mothers and their children.

V is TRBV6-2 or TRBV6-3 and J is TRBJ1-2; a possible D gene is TRBD1 (5 bases). The sample consisted of blood. The source of this sequence is a boy younger than 18 in good health. The CDR3 bases are TGTGCCAGCAGACGAACGGACAAGAACTATGGCTACACCTTC. Translated, it gives CASRRTDKNYGYTF.